This T cell receptor (beta chain) was captured in a study of cytomegalovirus exposure and HLA in healthy donors (dated by TCRdb to the late 2010s). About the investigation overall: An earlier analysis of under 600 of the donors reported about 290 Gb of sequence data and 120 million or so unique TCR beta sequences from 150 million to 200 million T cells. Because of strong linkage in the cohort, a few DR-DQ haplotypes were treated as single units for association and clustering. Class I and class II HLA loci were covered by the typing at four-digit resolution. Of the roughly 410 genotyped donors, 81% were placed in the genetic ancestry cluster associated with self-reported Caucasian donors. Donor age, sex, ethnicity and CMV serostatus were compiled together with the repertoire data. To predict cytomegalovirus infection status, the study brought together high-throughput TCR immunosequencing, statistical association of individual TCRs with disease status, and machine learning. A later genetic analysis used genome-wide SNP genotypes for about 65% of the roughly 670 donors, treating that subset as a discovery cohort. An early release that covered about 600 HLA-typed donors contained around 330 gigabases of sequencing data and tens of millions of unique TCR sequences. To study patterns of TCR occurrence, a later analysis re-analyzed previously published TCR beta repertoires from 666 donors and added high-resolution HLA genotyping. The T cell repertoires of around 730 subjects were profiled by immunosequencing and related to cytomegalovirus serostatus. Rather than using new phenotypic data, the later analysis identified candidate immune exposures from TCR beta sequences and from how often those sequences occurred across donors. Among 300 to 500 genotyped donors of the cohort, an average of roughly 230,000 unique TCR beta nucleotide sequences was sequenced per donor, of which about 18% were non-productive. The study aimed to test whether signatures of past pathogen exposure could be identified by cataloging public T cell receptors. Besides the first cohort of hundreds of subjects, a separate validation cohort made up of over a hundred different subjects was used. Every discovery cohort repertoire had been produced on one sequencing platform. An earlier analysis of more than 450 of the donors used high-throughput TCR beta sequencing to judge whether each TCR beta V gene segment behaved as functional or pseudogenic. Typing coverage varied by locus: roughly 620-630 donors for A, B, C, DRB1 and DQB1; 500 to 550 for DQA1; about 600 for DPA1; roughly 470 for DPB1.

The library was generated by the immunoSEQ multiplex PCR assay. For the multiplex PCR, a mixture combining 60 forward primers for TCR Vbeta segments and 13 reverse primers for TCR Jbeta segments was used. The CDR3 region of rearranged TCR beta genes was amplified from genomic DNA by a multiplex PCR assay. On the Illumina HiSeq System, the amplified TCR beta libraries were sequenced as 87-base-pair reads. From the authors' description of their analysis: A later analysis tallied roughly 76 million unique TCR beta chains across the 640 or so repertoires, and approximately 9.9 million of those chains were shared by two or more donors. To remove PCR and sequencing errors, raw reads were error-corrected and collapsed into unique sequences using a nearest-neighbor algorithm that merged closely related sequences. To assign V, D and J gene segments, CDR3 sequences were aligned to IMGT reference sequences. For a sequence to be retained, a match of at least six nucleotides was required to both a V gene segment and a J gene segment. Rearrangements were called productive when the CDR3 lacked stop codons and stayed in frame with V and J; all others were non-productive. Following IMGT convention, CDR3 was defined as the stretch from the second conserved V-encoded cysteine up to the conserved J-encoded phenylalanine. The earlier analysis of 587 of the donors excluded sequences that lacked an unambiguous match to a single V gene segment. In an earlier analysis of around 600 of the donors, V segments were called functional above 56.7% productive rearrangements and were called segregating when the between-donor standard deviation exceeded 5%. A statistical classification framework was built to diagnose cytomegalovirus status from the catalog of TCR beta chain sequences. V and J gene assignment, in a later analysis, came from comparing TCR nucleotide sequences with IMGT/GENE-DB human TR gene sequences. In a later analysis, CDR3 sequences and most-parsimonious VDJ recombination scenarios were assigned using the TCRdist pipeline. In a later analysis, each TCR beta chain was defined by its CDR3 amino acid sequence together with its V-gene family, and reads lacking a unique V-gene family were excluded. In a later analysis, 500 to 700 highly shared, low-generation-probability nucleotide sequences were removed to address suspected cross-contamination and a sequencing artifact. For each public chain, a later analysis derived a clonal expansion index from normalized ranks of inferred template counts within each repertoire. Generation probabilities in a later analysis came from a VDJ recombination model fitted to out-of-frame rearrangements, and those results were checked against IGoR. A later analysis scored TCR-TCR, TCR-HLA and TCR-CMV co-occurrence with hypergeometric tests, applying a repertoire-size bias correction to TCR pairs. A later analysis estimated false discovery rates by permuting HLA or CMV assignments 20 times. In a later analysis, co-occurring TCRs were grouped with DBSCAN, and TCRdist sequence similarity was added when clustering was performed within HLA-allele-positive subsets. For co-occurrence clustering, repertoires with fewer than 30,000 or more than 120,000 public chains were excluded, along with 5 or 6 repertoires with anomalous nucleotide sharing. TCRdb mirrors the immuneACCESS table, restricted to in-frame sequences. Some clones are absent from its copies; in checked studies, under half trace to an unresolved V gene, and the reason for the others is unknown. V and J calls and clone size are as listed in that table; D and trimming were resolved from the DNA. This sample gives around 170,000 clones in total; 75% to 90% of them show up just once. The leading ten clones occupy roughly 6% of the sample.

Points the paper makes about the study in general: V-gene and J-gene trimming of TCR beta chains was associated with a missense DCLRE1C variant in a later genetic analysis, and the association was replicated in an independent cohort. In vitro tests confirmed that a few of the cytomegalovirus-associated TCR beta chains recognize cytomegalovirus antigens. Most CMV-associated TCR beta chains appeared to be HLA-restricted in a later analysis, and the HLA associations seemed to be driven largely by CMV exposure. In a later analysis, TCR association rates were found to vary across HLA loci, with the most associated TCRs seen for DRB1 alleles and the fewest for HLA-C alleles. A later analysis found that HLA-associated TCR beta chains were more clonally expanded and had lower generation probabilities than equally common non-associated chains. In a later analysis, several top co-occurrence clusters were reported to appear linked to parvovirus B19, influenza, CMV and Epstein-Barr virus. A further reported finding was that TCR beta sequences accurately predicted the HLA-A and HLA-B alleles for most subjects in the first cohort. A total of fewer than 200 TCR beta chains were listed by the study as associated with cytomegalovirus. Assigning TCR associations to individual alleles was difficult when HLA alleles, especially DR and DQ, strongly co-occurred. A group of highly shared sequence variants was considered likely to be a technical artifact of the sequencing pipeline. In a later analysis, around 15,000 TCR beta sequences were associated with specific HLA alleles at a false discovery rate of 0.05. Because some donors lacked HLA typing at each locus, the association tests relied only on the typed subset. The cohort was sequenced for TCR beta chains only, and without alpha or paired-chain data the features that could be detected were limited. Across donors, most TCR sequences were observed very rarely, whereas some public TCRs were present in many individuals. In both the original and validation cohorts, the classifier was reported to diagnose cytomegalovirus status with high specificity and sensitivity. Over 15 rarely observed V segments, including chromosome 9 orphons, were excluded from the earlier analysis of several hundred of the donors because counts were too low. An earlier analysis of approximately 530 of the donors showed that most TCR beta V segments appeared in productive rearrangements either about 90% or about 30% of the time, which broadly matched IMGT annotations. Roughly uniform sequencing depth across donors was assumed in presence/absence analyses, although this assumption may not hold. According to a later genetic analysis, donors in an Asian-associated ancestry cluster had fewer N-insertions in productive TCRs than the approximately 650-donor mean. Some IMGT-functional V segments, including TRBV6-2 and TRBV6-3, could not be told apart with the 87-base-pair reads, so those segments were excluded. The authors suggested that the approach could potentially be extended to other disease states and immunological phenotypes. Immune exposure information for the cohort was limited to CMV serostatus. Correlated functional status among segregating V segments might reflect linkage disequilibrium, but an unknown experimental factor could not be ruled out.

The cohort was made up of approximately 670 healthy bone marrow donors. All cohort members were sampled while nominally healthy, although unrecorded immune exposures were likely present. The donor tested CMV seropositive, placing the donor among the 289 seropositive members of the cohort. Each donor provided a peripheral blood sample, and peripheral blood mononuclear cells were used for TCR beta sequencing. Genomic DNA extraction from the blood cell samples was performed with the Qiagen DNeasy Blood Extraction Kit. This clone occurred once. Its recognized antigen is unknown. It has no much larger one-base neighbor in the sample; base qualities were not kept. CDR1 and CDR2, looked up from the germline V gene (reference sequence), are LNHNV and YYDKDF. The cysteine opens and the phenylalanine closes a CDR3 of 14 amino acids. The read is trimmed to its CDR3 DNA, 42 bases read in frame from base 1. V is cut back by 9 bases and J by 6 bases, with 11 bases in the junction unmatched.

The rearranged segments are TRBV15 and TRBJ1-1; TRBD1 matches 9 bases in the middle. The sequenced sample was PBMCs. This TCR derives from a man aged 40-49 years in good health and CMV-seropositive. The DNA is TGTGCCACTTCCCCACGGACAGGGGCCCCTGAAGCTTTCTTT. Its protein reads: CATSPRTGAPEAFF.